The 5 T cell receptor beta chains presented below share a single source sample, sequenced in a study of control samples from healthy donors and cancer patients. Sequenced by immunoSEQ multiplex PCR; TCRdb stores in-frame clones only, minus some. The sample holds some 41,000 clones, 87% seen once. The sample comprised PBMCs. All receptors come from a woman aged 55 to 70 with lung cancer.

The gene calls are TRBV7-9 and TRBJ2-3; 11 positions agree with TRBD1. V was clipped by 1 base and J by 6 bases; unmatched bases: 6. This CDR3 region has 16 residues. The germline gives CDR1 SEHNR, CDR2 FQNEAQ (reference sequence). The CDR3 spells CASSLVRTGGLDTQYF. The CDR3 DNA follows: TGTGCCAGCAGCTTAGTTCGGACAGGGGGCTTGGATACGCAGTATTTT.

The table lists this clone with a few counts. This chain connects TRBV2 to TRBJ1-5; 7 bases fit TRBD1. The CDR3 has 15 amino acids. CDR1 and CDR2 from the germline V gene are SNHLY and FYNNEI. V shed 5 bases and J 3 bases; nucleotides not matched to a gene: 7. The CDR3 bases are TGTGCCAGCAGTTTCGACAGGGCGGCCAATCAGCCCCAGCATTTT. Its translation is CASSFDRAANQPQHF.

The rearrangement uses TRBV2 and TRBJ1-2; tentative D call: TRBD1 (5 bases). The CDR3 has 14 amino acids. Germline CDR1 and CDR2: SNHLY and FYNNEI. The V end lost 6 bases, the J end lost 0 bases, and 11 bases lay between the germline ends. CDR3 sequence: CASRGGTSNYGYTF. CDR3 nucleotide sequence: TGTGCCAGCAGGGGAGGGACTTCTAACTATGGCTACACCTTC. Combining the CDR3 with reference TRBV2 and TRBJ1-2 gives the whole variable domain EPEVTQTPSHQVTQMGQEVILRCVPISNHLYFYWYRQILGQKVEFLVSFYNNEISEKSEIFDDQFSVERPDGSNFTLKIRSTKLEDSAMYFCASRGGTSNYGYTFGSGTRLTVV.

This chain joins TRBV12-3 or TRBV12-4 and TRBJ1-5, with D unresolved. V lost 3 bases, J lost 6 bases, and 9 bases lay in between. The CDR3 runs 13 residues. CDR3 bases: TGTGCCAGCAGTTTTAATGAGTTTCAGCCCCAGCATTTT. This encodes CASSFNEFQPQHF.

DNA for the CDR3: TGTGCCAGCAGCGTAGAAGGAGCGGGAGGATCCTACAATGAGCAGTTCTTC. Translating gives CASSVEGAGGSYNEQFF. This rearrangement joins TRBV9 to TRBJ2-1, with 9 bases that match TRBD2. CDR3 length equals 17 residues. Unmatched junction bases numbered 5, after V lost 0 bases and J lost 1 base. Per germline, CDR1 SGDLS and CDR2 YYNGEE.